This T cell receptor (beta chain) was captured in a study of CD8+CD57+ T cells in acquired aplastic anemia (dated by TCRdb to 2017 to 2018). The study in broad terms: DNA extracted from sorted CD4+ and CD8+ cells had a mean of about 3 ug, with a range of roughly 0.17 to 27.4 ug. CD8+CD57+ expansion was defined as a frequency above the mean frequency observed in healthy subjects.

Note on this clonotype: Its antigen has not been determined. A read error is possible here, since a much larger clone lies one base away. Lacking the conserved final phenylalanine or tryptophan, this CDR3 likely reflects a read error.

Results the study describes overall, beyond this receptor: CD8+ Simpson's diversity did not differ significantly between patients and healthy controls (P=0.060). Roughly 30 CD8+ CDR3 sequences were found to be shared between patients and controls, but these sequences appeared to be highly expressed in patients and within the immunodominant clones of the patients.

Flow cytometry had shown CD8+CD57+ cell expansion in the patients selected for sequencing. Every patient had a diagnosis of severe acquired aplastic anemia based on International Study of Aplastic Anemia and Agranulocytosis and Camitta criteria. No therapy had been received by the patients at the time of blood sampling. In the study, sorted CD4+ and CD8+ blood T cells from patients with severe aplastic anemia and from healthy subjects underwent deep sequencing of TCR repertoires. In the USA, patient enrollment took place under clinicaltrials.gov protocols 00001620, 01623167, 00001397, 00071045, 00081523 and 00961064. Ficoll-Paque density gradient centrifugation was used to isolate peripheral blood mononuclear cells. Before DNA was extracted, CD4+ and CD8+ T cells were sorted using either FACS or magnetic beads. The CDR3 region is 12 residues in length, termini included. Only the CDR3 portion is preserved as DNA: 36 bases, with reading frame beginning at the first base. CDR1 is given as MGHRA and CDR2 as YSYEKL, both from the germline V gene. V lost 6 bases and J lost 6 bases; the stretch between them is 8 bases long.

TCR beta VDJ combination and CDR3 sequence profiling used genomic DNA as the template. An Illumina HiSeq 2000 was the platform used for TCR repertoire sequencing. The paper's data handling went like this. TRBV/TRBJ rearrangement plots, CDR3 size and DJ length profiles, and Simpson's diversity index were used to evaluate the repertoires. The most abundant DNA sequence in the deep sequencing data was taken as the immunodominant clone. CDR3 amino acid sequences were screened for sharing across subjects and compared with published repertoires and the VDJdb database. TCRdb redid the processing of the public reads, applying fastp at Q25 and MiXCR, and retained in-frame beta chains. Every distinct CDR3 protein forms one entry, paired with its most common genes and DNA. The V and J calls were determined by TCRdb, not by the authors. The sample yields some 160,000 distinct CDR3 sequences; roughly 50% were counted once. The ten largest clones take up under 40% of the sample.

The sequencing input was sorted CD4+, CD8+, or CD8+CD57+ T cells (not recorded which) from PBMCs. In this chain, TRBV4-1 is recombined with TRBJ2-2; confidence is insufficient to name the D gene. The TCR sequence derives from a human donor with aplastic anemia. The DNA sequence follows: TGCGCCAGCAGTGGAAGCGCCGGGGAGCTGTTTTCT. This yields the protein CASSGSAGELFS.